This T cell receptor (beta chain) was documented in a study of blood T cell repertoires in COVID-19. Only in-frame clones appear in the TCRdb table, and some are missing; sequencing was by immunoSEQ multiplex PCR. The sample records 150,000 to 250,000 clones, more than 75% being singletons. CDR1 is LNHDA and CDR2 is SQIVND in the germline V gene (reference sequence). The CDR3 consists of 15 residues. Trimming stripped 0 bases from V and 2 bases from J, with 10 bases between. The source material was peripheral blood. The receptor's source is a woman aged 40-49 years with COVID-19, enrolled during active disease. V gene TRBV19 combines with J gene TRBJ1-2; D possibly corresponds to TRBD1 (5 bases). This CDR3 is CASSIEIPGNYGYTF. The CDR3 region has the DNA TGTGCCAGTAGTATAGAAATCCCAGGGAACTATGGCTACACCTTC.